Included here is one TCR beta chain sequence, with context. Its antigen is still unknown. The record originates from a study of beta chain features in type 1 diabetes. All of the isolated RNA was reverse transcribed, so expressed TCRB transcripts were sequenced. Some clones are missing from TCRdb's copy, which holds only in-frame ones; the method was immunoSEQ multiplex PCR. The sample holds approximately 600,000 clones; around 12% are singletons and the top ten take around 0.12%. Whole-study findings and limits: Type 1 diabetes patients had TCRB CDR3s that were shorter (moderately but significantly so) in all four CD4+ subsets. PCR may have favored shorter templates equally in patients and controls.

Purities over 98% were achieved in all sorted populations. The sequenced material came from naive CD4+ T cells from blood. The receptor's source is a young man with type 1 diabetes.

The CDR3 nucleotides read TGTGCCAGCTCCCAAGGACAGGGGGCGAGGGAAGGCTACACCTTC. Protein sequence: CASSQGQGAREGYTF. The gene calls are TRBV18 and TRBJ1-2, with 11 nucleotides matching TRBD1. V was clipped by 6 bases and J by 8 bases; unmatched bases: 11. The CDR3 totals 15 residues. Germline CDR1 and CDR2: KGHSH and LQKENI.